This T cell receptor (beta chain) emerged from a study of OX40 agonist ivuxolimab in advanced cancers. Study information: Patients were given ivuxolimab, an antibody that agonizes OX40 (CD134). Participants, approximately 83% male, averaged roughly 55 years of age, ranging from about 23 to 80.

The junction had 10 bases not matched to a gene; V was cut back by 7 bases and J by 1 base. The CDR3 covers 16 residues. CDR1 and CDR2 from the germline V gene are MGHRA and YSYEKL. Peripheral blood came from all dose cohorts at three timepoints. The method was immunoSEQ multiplex PCR; TCRdb's version includes in-frame clones alone and lacks a portion of them. The table records about 19,000 clones, about 86% of them present only once. As for this clone: Antigen unknown.

The study, taken as a whole, reports: Clonal expansion among partial responders at 0.1-3.0 mg/kg ranked near the lowest.

This clonotype originated in an adult with an advanced solid tumor such as melanoma, head and neck, liver or kidney cancer. The sample was CD4+ or CD8+ T cells sorted from blood, taken in a trial of the OX40 agonist ivuxolimab. The gene calls are TRBV4-1 and TRBJ1-1; 9 nucleotides line up with TRBD1. CDR3 residues: CASKPGTGRTNTEAFF. The CDR3 bases are TGCGCCAGCAAACCCGGGACAGGGAGGACGAACACTGAAGCTTTCTTT.